Each of the 23 T cell receptor beta chains below was sequenced from the same sample in a study of T-cell reconstitution after alpha-beta-depleted transplantation in children. Preparing the TCRbeta library involved the use of unique molecular identifiers. MiXCR was run by TCRdb on the PCR reads, yielding one entry per CDR3 protein. The sample lists around 700,000 distinct CDR3 sequences, around 13% seen once, with 0.79% in the top ten. The material sequenced was PBMCs, taken before TCRalphabeta/CD19-depleted stem cell transplant. These receptors all come from a girl aged 2-10 years with congenital amegakaryocytic thrombocytopenia, due to receive a stem cell transplant.

On this clonotype itself: Just one base apart from a much larger clone, this may be a read error. This chain joins TRBV10-3 and TRBJ1-1; perhaps TRBD1 as D (5 bases). Germline lookup yields CDR1 ENHRY and CDR2 SYGVKD. Trimming shortened V by 11 bases and J by 0 bases, and 13 bases separated the two germline ends. The CDR3 is made up of 13 amino acids. CDR3 amino acids: CAASTAMNTEAFF. In nucleotides, the CDR3 is TGTGCCGCCTCGACAGCCATGAACACTGAAGCTTTCTTT.

This clonotype was counted ten times or more. The chain uses TRBV20-1 and TRBJ2-3; D not certain. CDR1 and CDR2 (germline): DFQATT, SNEGSKA (reference sequence). CDR3 length equals 11 residues. The CDR3 bases are TGCAGCCCCCACTCGGAGTTGGGGCAGTATTTT. The encoded protein is CSPHSELGQYF.

V and J are TRBV5-1 and TRBJ2-6; TRBD1 agrees at 7 bases. The germline CDR1 and CDR2 sequences are SGHRS and YFSETQ. J lost 4 bases, V lost 1 base, and 8 bases had no gene match. The CDR3 covers 17 residues. For the CDR3, the DNA is TGCGCCAGCAGCTTGAGACAGGGCAGAGGAGGGGCCAACGTCCTGACTTTC. Protein sequence: CASSLRQGRGGANVLTF. The whole variable domain, filled in from reference TRBV5-1 and TRBJ2-6, reads KAGVTQTPRYLIKTRGQQVTLSCSPISGHRSVSWYQQTPGQGLQFLFEYFSETQRNKGNFPGRFSGRQFSNSRSEMNVSTLELGDSALYLCASSLRQGRGGANVLTFGAGSRLTVL.

The chain combines TRBV5-1 with TRBJ2-3; no clear D. The CDR3 totals 16 residues. Trimming took 0 bases from V and 2 from J, leaving 13 bases between them. Germline V gene lookup returns CDR1 SGHRS and CDR2 YFSETQ. In DNA, the CDR3 is TGCGCCAGCAGCTTGGATTCCAGTTCCTCCACAGATACGCAGTATTTT. It codes for CASSLDSSSSTDTQYF.

This clonotype has a single count. A clone one base away is much larger, so this may be a read error. The chain recombines TRBV4-1 with TRBJ1-2; D gene unclear. Germline loops: CDR1 MGHRA, CDR2 YSYEKL. The CDR3 totals 14 residues. The CDR3: CASSQVIRNYGNTF. DNA for the CDR3: TGCGCCAGCAGCCAAGTAATAAGGAATTATGGCAACACCTTC.

This clonotype was counted many times. CDR3 bases: TGCAGCGTTGTGAGCGTAGCGGGAGAATACGAGCAGTACTTC. Residues: CSVVSVAGEYEQYF. The chain recombines TRBV29-1 with TRBJ2-7, with 9 bases fitting TRBD2. The CDR3 runs to 14 residues. The germline V gene encodes CDR1 SQVTM and CDR2 ANQGSEA. The junction had 8 bases not matched to a gene; V was cut back by 4 bases and J by 4 bases.

The table lists this clonotype with a few counts. The chain couples TRBV7-3 to TRBJ2-5; D remains unclear. This CDR3 contains 15 residues. The V end lost 2 bases, the J end lost 1 base, and 11 bases lay between the germline ends. The germline V gene encodes CDR1 SGHTA and CDR2 FQGTGA. CDR3 nucleotides: TGTGCCAGCAGCTTAGGCGGCGGATTCCAAGAGACCCAGTACTTC. Its protein is CASSLGGGFQETQYF.

The V and J genes are TRBV20-1 and TRBJ2-1; TRBD2 matches 13 bases. The ends lost 6 bases at V and 8 bases at J; junction bases unmatched: 7. This CDR3 is built from 14 residues. The V gene's germline CDR1 is DFQATT and CDR2 SNEGSKA (reference sequence). The CDR3 bases are TGCAGTGCCGCCGGGACTAGCGGGATTGATGAGCAGTTCTTC. Protein: CSAAGTSGIDEQFF.

In its sample, this clonotype was seen many times. The chain is built from TRBV20-1 and TRBJ2-2, with D uncertain. V shed 6 bases and J shed 4 bases, with 15 bases lying between them. This CDR3 contains 14 residues. CDR1 is DFQATT, CDR2 SNEGSKA, per germline (reference sequence). The CDR3: CSAFAHARTGELFF. CDR3 coding DNA: TGCAGTGCCTTCGCCCATGCTCGCACCGGGGAGCTGTTTTTT.

This clonotype was recorded many times. This chain joins TRBV6-5 and TRBJ2-3, with D possibly TRBD2 on 7 matching bases. With 2 bases removed from V and 8 bases from J, the gap between germline ends came to 14 bases. Germline V gene lookup returns CDR1 MNHEY and CDR2 SVGAGI. The CDR3 covers 14 residues. The CDR3 sequence: CASSYPGGPGTQYF. CDR3 in DNA: TGTGCCAGCAGTTACCCCGGGGGGCCCGGTACGCAGTATTTT.

The chain uses TRBV10-2 and TRBJ2-7, with 7 bases lining up with TRBD2. Germline CDR1 WSHSY, CDR2 SAAADI. V trimming: 2 bases; J trimming: 2 bases; junction bases outside the gene matches: 6. The CDR3 length is 15 residues. The CDR3 DNA sequence: TGCGCCAGCAGTGAGGTGCCTCTAGCGGCCTACGAGCAGTACTTC. Protein: CASSEVPLAAYEQYF.

The sample holds many counts of this clonotype. This chain links TRBV12-3 or TRBV12-4 with TRBJ1-2; D is undetermined. The CDR3 spans 12 residues. The V and J ends lost 2 bases and 3 bases respectively, with 4 bases between them. The CDR3: CASSLTYYGYTF. CDR3 nucleotides: TGTGCCAGCAGTTTAACCTACTATGGCTACACCTTC.

This chain joins TRBV7-8 and TRBJ2-2; TRBD1 agrees at 11 bases. The CDR3 covers 17 residues. CDR1 and CDR2 from the germline V gene are SGHVS and FQNEAQ. The J segment lost 5 bases and the V segment lost 5 bases, leaving 10 bases of the junction unmatched. CDR3 DNA: TGTGCCAGCAGCCCTTTGGAGGACAGGGGGCCAACCGGGGAGCTGTTTTTT. It codes for CASSPLEDRGPTGELFF. The full variable domain, rest sourced from reference TRBV7-8 and TRBJ2-2, is GAGVSQSPRYKVAKRGQDVALRCDPISGHVSLFWYQQALGQGPEFLTYFQNEAQLDKSGLPSDRFFAERPEGSVSTLKIQRTQQEDSAVYLCASSPLEDRGPTGELFFGEGSRLTVL.

The chain couples TRBV5-1 to TRBJ2-7; D not resolved. Trimming stripped 4 bases from V and 3 bases from J, with 14 bases between. Germline lookup yields CDR1 SGHRS and CDR2 YFSETQ. CDR3 length: 14 residues. The chain's CDR3 is CASSPLGGRYEQYF. The CDR3 DNA reads TGCGCCAGCAGCCCGCTCGGTGGACGCTACGAGCAGTACTTC.

With regard to this clonotype: A read error is possible here, since a much larger clone lies one base away. The V and J genes are TRBV27 and TRBJ2-1; D remains unclear. CDR1 and CDR2 (germline): MNHEY, SMNVEV (reference sequence). Trimming removed 7 bases from V and 3 bases from J, with 13 bases in between. CDR3 size: 14 residues. The CDR3 DNA follows: TGTGCCAGCAACATAGCCCCTGGCTACAATGAGCAGTTCTTC. Its translation is CASNIAPGYNEQFF.

This clonotype was detected only a few times. This rearrangement joins TRBV5-1 to TRBJ2-1; D may be TRBD1 or TRBD2 (5 bases each). Germline lookup yields CDR1 SGHRS and CDR2 YFSETQ. V lost 0 bases, J lost 4 bases, and 14 bases lay in between. This CDR3 is built from 16 residues. The CDR3 nucleotides are TGCGCCAGCAGCTTGGATTACGGGACCAAATACAATGAGCAGTTCTTC. Protein product: CASSLDYGTKYNEQFF.

This clonotype has ten or more counts. The chain joins TRBV20-1 to TRBJ2-1; 7 bases are a match to TRBD2. Germline loops: CDR1 DFQATT, CDR2 SNEGSKA (reference sequence). V gave up 0 bases and J gave up 7 bases; unmatched junction bases: 3. This CDR3 contains 13 residues. The CDR3 region has the DNA TGCAGTGCTAGAGATCACGGGAGGAATGAGCAGTTCTTC. It specifies CSARDHGRNEQFF.

This clonotype was counted between two and nine times. CDR3 residues: CSAYPSGPNTGELFF. In DNA, the CDR3 is TGCAGTGCTTACCCTAGCGGACCGAACACCGGGGAGCTGTTTTTT. This chain connects TRBV20-1 to TRBJ2-2; 7 positions agree with TRBD2. V was pared by 5 bases and J by 0 bases, with 6 bases of the junction left unmatched. CDR3 length equals 15 residues. Germline CDR1 DFQATT, CDR2 SNEGSKA (reference sequence).

This clonotype was observed a few times. This chain uses TRBV18 with TRBJ1-1, with D perhaps TRBD1 (5 bases). The CDR3 is 14 amino acids. The germline CDR1 and CDR2 sequences are KGHSH and LQKENI. V was trimmed by 3 bases and J by 0 bases, leaving 8 bases between them. The CDR3 nucleotides read TGTGCCAGCTCACCTGACAGAATGAACACTGAAGCTTTCTTT. This codes for CASSPDRMNTEAFF.

The sample holds a few counts of this clonotype. The V and J genes are TRBV24-1 and TRBJ2-5; the match to TRBD1 covers 8 bases. CDR1 is KGHDR, CDR2 SFDVKD, per germline. Trimming cost V 6 bases and J 5 bases; bases outside gene matches: 7. The CDR3 covers 14 residues. The CDR3 DNA reads as TGTGCCACCAGTAAACAGGGGGTGTCGGAGACCCAGTACTTC. Amino acid sequence: CATSKQGVSETQYF.

This clonotype showed up many times. The rearrangement links TRBV29-1 to TRBJ2-1; 9 bases fit TRBD2. CDR3 size: 14 residues. Per the germline V gene, CDR1 is SQVTM and CDR2 is ANQGSEA. Trimming cost V 5 bases and J 8 bases; bases outside gene matches: 10. The CDR3 DNA reads as TGCAGCGTTAAAGGACTAGCGTCAAAGGATGAGCAGTTCTTC. It encodes CSVKGLASKDEQFF.

This clonotype was detected ten times or more. V and J are TRBV7-6 and TRBJ2-3, with D unresolved. The germline V gene has CDR1 SGHVS and CDR2 FNYEAQ. V was cut by 5 bases and J by 6 bases, with 9 bases left in between. The CDR3 totals 12 residues. CDR3 coding DNA: TGTGCCAGCAGCCACACGGTGGATACGCAGTATTTT. Protein sequence: CASSHTVDTQYF. Filled out from reference TRBV7-6 and TRBJ2-3, the complete variable domain reads GAGVSQSPRYKVTKRGQDVALRCDPISGHVSLYWYRQALGQGPEFLTYFNYEAQQDKSGLPNDRFSAERPEGSISTLTIQRTEQRDSAMYRCASSHTVDTQYFGPGTRLTVL.

This rearrangement joins TRBV5-1 to TRBJ2-2; D gene uncertain. Germline V gene lookup returns CDR1 SGHRS and CDR2 YFSETQ. The V end lost 5 bases, the J end lost 11 bases, and 16 bases lay between the germline ends. CDR3 length equals 13 residues. CDR3 in amino acids: CASRGINGGELFF. CDR3 nucleotides: TGCGCCAGCAGGGGTATAAATGGTGGTGAGCTGTTTTTT. Looking up the rest from reference TRBV5-1 and TRBJ2-2 gives the full variable domain: KAGVTQTPRYLIKTRGQQVTLSCSPISGHRSVSWYQQTPGQGLQFLFEYFSETQRNKGNFPGRFSGRQFSNSRSEMNVSTLELGDSALYLCASRGINGGELFFGEGSRLTVL.